These T cell receptor beta chains were read from a single sample in a study of STAT5B mutations in CD4+ large granular lymphocyte leukemia. Method: immunoSEQ multiplex PCR; TCRdb's copy keeps in-frame clones and lacks some. The table records around 50,000 clones, approximately 83% of them present only once. Sequencing used CD4+ T cells from blood buffy coats. Source of these receptors: a human donor in good health. Both conserved end residues are part of each CDR3. Each record gives: V gene, D gene, J gene, CDR3 protein. D genes are given only for firm matches.

V: TRBV10-3; D: -; J: TRBJ1-2; CDR3: CATRAQSAYGYTF
V: TRBV27; D: -; J: TRBJ2-7; CDR3: CASRREGGVPYEQYF
V: TRBV9; D: -; J: TRBJ1-1; CDR3: CASSVVAGNTEAFF
V: TRBV4-1; D: TRBD2; J: TRBJ2-7; CDR3: CASSYGLAGVSYEQYF
V: TRBV28; D: -; J: TRBJ1-6; CDR3: CASSLTGIRNSPLHF
V: TRBV7-2; D: -; J: TRBJ2-7; CDR3: CASSSYAGTSYF
V: TRBV5-1; D: -; J: TRBJ1-2; CDR3: CASSLDGANYGYTF
V: TRBV5-1; D: -; J: TRBJ1-1; CDR3: CAASKSLNTEAFF
V: TRBV5-1; D: TRBD1; J: TRBJ2-7; CDR3: CASSIGQGAGEQYF
V: TRBV13; D: -; J: TRBJ2-1; CDR3: CASSAQQGPTDEQFF
V: TRBV7-9; D: -; J: TRBJ2-7; CDR3: CASSLSHRRTSYEQYF
V: TRBV18; D: -; J: TRBJ2-3; CDR3: CASSPPVLDTQYF
V: TRBV16; D: -; J: TRBJ2-7; CDR3: CASSQLSEQYF
V: TRBV4-1; D: TRBD1; J: TRBJ1-4; CDR3: CASSHTGDYNEKLFF
V: TRBV6-1; D: -; J: TRBJ1-6; CDR3: CASSEVEYSPLHF
V: TRBV6-5; D: -; J: TRBJ1-2; CDR3: CASSYAGADYGYTF
V: TRBV2; D: -; J: TRBJ1-6; CDR3: CASSVQGRGYSPLHF
V: TRBV4-1; D: -; J: TRBJ1-1; CDR3: CASSQDWQEAFF
V: TRBV15; D: -; J: TRBJ2-3; CDR3: CATSSTSTDTQYF
V: TRBV5-1; D: -; J: TRBJ1-6; CDR3: CASSLAGGTGSPLHF
V: TRBV25-1; D: TRBD2; J: TRBJ2-7; CDR3: CASRTSGRGYEQYF
V: TRBV6-5; D: -; J: TRBJ2-1; CDR3: CASSPRLSSYNEQFF
V: TRBV6-5; D: TRBD2; J: TRBJ2-3; CDR3: CASSSPGGSDTQYF
V: TRBV7-7; D: TRBD2; J: TRBJ2-1; CDR3: CASSLERGAHNEQFF
V: TRBV2; D: -; J: TRBJ1-4; CDR3: CASTLRNEKLFF
V: TRBV6-5; D: -; J: TRBJ1-1; CDR3: CASSGGRRNGEAFF
V: TRBV6-4; D: TRBD2; J: TRBJ2-1; CDR3: CASSRQSGANYNEQFF
V: TRBV2; D: -; J: TRBJ2-3; CDR3: CASSDGIDTQYF
V: TRBV19; D: -; J: TRBJ1-2; CDR3: CASSPRQARSYGYTF
V: TRBV2; D: -; J: TRBJ1-2; CDR3: CASSGRGFSYGYTF
V: TRBV5-4; D: TRBD1; J: TRBJ1-2; CDR3: CASSLGQGEGSYYGYTF
V: TRBV29-1; D: -; J: TRBJ2-5; CDR3: CSVWVVQDPETQYF
V: TRBV11-2; D: -; J: TRBJ2-7; CDR3: CASSLDGRGDYEQYF
V: TRBV7-9; D: -; J: TRBJ2-3; CDR3: CASSLGEKGADTQYF
V: TRBV10-3; D: -; J: TRBJ2-7; CDR3: CATSGTDSYEQYF
V: TRBV11-3; D: -; J: TRBJ1-1; CDR3: CASSSRTENTEAFF
V: TRBV9; D: -; J: TRBJ1-2; CDR3: CASSVGVEAYGYTF
V: TRBV4-1; D: -; J: TRBJ1-5; CDR3: CASSQDNPTAGRPQHF
V: TRBV9; D: -; J: TRBJ1-1; CDR3: CASSVGADGEAFF
V: TRBV28; D: -; J: TRBJ1-4; CDR3: CASSEGGGAEKLFF
V: TRBV19; D: -; J: TRBJ1-5; CDR3: CASSMQGLHQPQHF
V: TRBV6-1; D: -; J: TRBJ1-1; CDR3: CASSPGALVTEAFF
V: TRBV5-5; D: -; J: TRBJ2-5; CDR3: CASSLRFGETQYF
V: TRBV5-1; D: -; J: TRBJ1-1; CDR3: CASSLRRNTEAFF